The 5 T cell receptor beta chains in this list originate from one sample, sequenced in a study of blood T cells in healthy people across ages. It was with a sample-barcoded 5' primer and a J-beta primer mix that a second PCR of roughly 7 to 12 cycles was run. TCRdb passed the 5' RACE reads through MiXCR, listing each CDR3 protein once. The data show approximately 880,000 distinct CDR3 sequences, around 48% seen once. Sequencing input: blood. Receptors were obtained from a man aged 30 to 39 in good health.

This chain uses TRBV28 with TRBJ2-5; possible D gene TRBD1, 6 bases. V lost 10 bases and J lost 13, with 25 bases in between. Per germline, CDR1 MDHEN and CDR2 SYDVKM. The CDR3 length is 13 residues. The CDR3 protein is CATTNMGAHERYF. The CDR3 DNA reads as TGTGCCACCACAAACATGGGGGCTCATGAGCGGTACTTC.

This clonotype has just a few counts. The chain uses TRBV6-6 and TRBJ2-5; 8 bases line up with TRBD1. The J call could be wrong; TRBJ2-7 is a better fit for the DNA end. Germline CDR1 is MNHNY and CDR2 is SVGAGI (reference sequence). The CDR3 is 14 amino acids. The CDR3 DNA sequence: TGTGCCAGCAGTCTACCGGGGACAGGCTACGAGCAGTACTTC. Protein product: CASSLPGTGYEQYF.

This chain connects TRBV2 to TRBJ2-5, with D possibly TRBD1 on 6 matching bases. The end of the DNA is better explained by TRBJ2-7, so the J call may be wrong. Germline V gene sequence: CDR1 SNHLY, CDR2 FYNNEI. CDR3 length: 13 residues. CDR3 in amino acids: CASVAQGTYEQYF. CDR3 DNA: TGTGCCAGCGTAGCACAGGGCACCTACGAGCAGTACTTC.

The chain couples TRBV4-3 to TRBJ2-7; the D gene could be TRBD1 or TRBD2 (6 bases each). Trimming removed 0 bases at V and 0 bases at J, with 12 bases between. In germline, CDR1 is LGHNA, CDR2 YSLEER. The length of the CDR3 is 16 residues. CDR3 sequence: CASSQDNWGASYEQYF. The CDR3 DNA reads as TGCGCCAGCAGCCAAGATAATTGGGGGGCCTCCTACGAGCAGTACTTC.

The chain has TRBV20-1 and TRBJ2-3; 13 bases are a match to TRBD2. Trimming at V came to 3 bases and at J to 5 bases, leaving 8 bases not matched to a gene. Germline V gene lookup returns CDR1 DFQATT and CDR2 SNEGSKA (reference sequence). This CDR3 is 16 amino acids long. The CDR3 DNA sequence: TGCAGTGCTAGTCCCGGGACTAGCGGGGAAGGAGATACGCAGTATTTT. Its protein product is CSASPGTSGEGDTQYF.